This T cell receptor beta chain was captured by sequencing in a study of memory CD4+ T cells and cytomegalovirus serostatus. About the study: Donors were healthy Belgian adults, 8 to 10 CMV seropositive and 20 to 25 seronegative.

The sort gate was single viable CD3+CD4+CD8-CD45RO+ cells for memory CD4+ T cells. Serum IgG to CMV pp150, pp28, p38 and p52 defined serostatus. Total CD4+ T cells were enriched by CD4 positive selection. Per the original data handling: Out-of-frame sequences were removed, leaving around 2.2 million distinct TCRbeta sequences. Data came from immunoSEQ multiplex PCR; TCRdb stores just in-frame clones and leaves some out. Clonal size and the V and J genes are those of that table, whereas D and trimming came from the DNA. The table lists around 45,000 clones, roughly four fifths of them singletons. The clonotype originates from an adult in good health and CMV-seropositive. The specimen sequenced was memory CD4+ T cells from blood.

In DNA form, the CDR3 reads TGTGCCAGCAGCCAAGATCCTGGGCCCTACGAGCAGTACTTC. It specifies CASSQDPGPYEQYF. This sequence joins TRBV4-2 and TRBJ2-7; no definite D call. The CDR3 spans 14 residues. Trimming left V 0 bases short and J 2 bases short, with 8 bases between. Germline V CDR1 and CDR2: LGHNA, YNFKEQ.